The 5 T cell receptor beta chains below all came from one sample that was sequenced in a study of T-cell reconstitution after alpha-beta-depleted transplantation in children. For TCRbeta, the library was prepared with unique molecular identifiers. A single record per CDR3 protein comes from TCRdb applying MiXCR to the PCR reads. The table records 550,000 to 800,000 distinct CDR3 sequences, about an eighth of them present only once. Sequences were derived from PBMCs, sampled before TCRalphabeta/CD19-depleted stem cell transplant. These receptors all stem from a girl aged 2-10 years with congenital amegakaryocytic thrombocytopenia, due to receive a stem cell transplant.

This clonotype was picked up many times. The chain has TRBV12-3 or TRBV12-4 and TRBJ2-5, with 8 bases lining up with TRBD2. There are 13 residues in the CDR3. V shed 7 bases, J shed 2 bases, and the junction held 3 bases outside the gene matches. The CDR3 DNA sequence: TGTGCCAGCACGGGAGGGATACAAGAGACCCAGTACTTC. It encodes CASTGGIQETQYF.

The chain joins TRBV20-1 to TRBJ1-5; possibly TRBD1 for D (6 bases). Trimming shortened V by 1 base and J by 3 bases, and 10 bases separated the two germline ends. Germline V gene sequence: CDR1 DFQATT, CDR2 SNEGSKA (reference sequence). The CDR3 length is 14 residues. The CDR3 coding sequence is TGCAGTGCTAGAGTGGGGGCCGCCAATCAGCCCCAGCATTTT. It translates to CSARVGAANQPQHF.

In its sample, this clonotype was seen a few times. The rearrangement uses TRBV6-6 and TRBJ1-6; D perhaps matches TRBD1 (6 bases). Germline lookup yields CDR1 MNHNY and CDR2 SVGAGI (reference sequence). The CDR3 spans 13 residues. With 7 bases removed from V and 7 bases from J, the gap between germline ends came to 11 bases. CDR3 amino acids: CASTDSVNSPLHF. CDR3 DNA sequence: TGTGCCAGCACGGACAGCGTGAATTCACCCCTCCACTTT.

This clonotype has only a few counts. The chain couples TRBV4-1 to TRBJ2-1, with 8 positions matching TRBD2. Trimming removed 6 bases from V and 7 bases from J; junction bases left unmatched: 14. CDR1 and CDR2 from the germline V gene are MGHRA and YSYEKL. The CDR3 spans 16 residues. This CDR3 is CASRQTGTSLKNEQFF. In nucleotides, the CDR3 is TGCGCCAGCAGGCAAACCGGGACTAGTCTTAAAAATGAGCAGTTCTTC.

In this sample, this clonotype turned up a few times. This chain joins TRBV29-1 and TRBJ2-7, with TRBD2 as a possible D gene (7 bases). Trimming removed 4 bases from V and 4 bases from J, with 17 bases in between. The CDR3 consists of 14 residues. CDR1 is SQVTM and CDR2 is ANQGSEA in the germline V gene. CDR3 nucleotides: TGCAGCGTTGGGTTCGCGGGGGCTCGGTACGAGCAGTACTTC. It codes for CSVGFAGARYEQYF.